Listed here are 9 T cell receptor beta chains from one sample, sequenced in a study of sequential checkpoint blockade in melanoma (dated by TCRdb to the late 2010s). According to the study, the label for this sample's treatment or condition signals: randomized to nivolumab then ipilimumab (arm A) or the reverse (arm B). Library preparation was by the immunoSEQ multiplex PCR assay. The table was pulled from immuneACCESS by TCRdb, which kept in-frame rearrangements only. Such tables lose some clones; where checked, under half of the loss comes from unresolved V genes, and the rest has no known cause. Recorded for this sample are around 15,000 clones; 52% of them occurred a single time. The biggest ten clones account for roughly 17% of the sample. The source material was CD8+ T cells sorted from blood (inferred from file names), sampled from a patient given nivolumab and ipilimumab in sequence. These receptor sequences come from a human donor with melanoma.

The gene calls are TRBV7-2 and TRBJ1-2; 8 nucleotides agree with TRBD1. Losses at the gene ends were 1 base for V and 3 bases for J; bases not matched to a gene: 4. Germline V lookup: CDR1 SGHTA, CDR2 FQGNSA. The CDR3 totals 15 residues. Here the CDR3 reads CASSLDTGGYYGYTF. The CDR3 DNA reads as TGTGCCAGCAGCTTAGACACAGGGGGGTACTATGGCTACACCTTC.

Only a few counts were recorded for this clone. J is TRBJ2-7 and V is TRBV5-1; 15 bases map to TRBD2. CDR3 length: 17 amino acids. Trimming took 4 bases from V and 3 from J; bases not matched to a gene: 8. The germline V gene has CDR1 SGHRS and CDR2 YFSETQ. The CDR3 spells CASSPRTSGGADYEQYF. CDR3 nucleotides: TGCGCCAGCAGCCCCCGGACTAGCGGGGGGGCCGACTACGAGCAGTACTTC.

V is TRBV13 and J is TRBJ2-7, with D possibly matching TRBD1 (7 bases). The CDR3 loop spans 14 amino acids. Germline V gives CDR1 PRHDT, CDR2 FYEKMQ (reference sequence). V lost 3 bases, J lost 5 bases, and 14 bases lay in between. CDR3 bases: TGTGCCAGCAGCTTCACAGGGGTAGCGGACGAGCAGTACTTC. It encodes CASSFTGVADEQYF.

This clone was picked up a small number of times. The chain carries TRBV9 and TRBJ2-1; 10 nucleotides match TRBD2. Looked up from germline, CDR1 is SGDLS and CDR2 is YYNGEE. Unmatched junction bases numbered 8, after V lost 4 bases and J lost 4 bases. There are 16 residues in the CDR3. The CDR3 sequence is CASSLPIAGGYNEQFF. CDR3 DNA sequence: TGTGCCAGCAGCCTCCCGATAGCGGGAGGATACAATGAGCAGTTCTTC.

A word on this clone: One end of the junction is discordant with germline, which a read error may explain. The J gene is TRBJ2-2, the V gene TRBV11-3; 11 bases fit TRBD2. Germline assignment: CDR1 SGHNT and CDR2 YENEEA. The CDR3 length is 18 residues. CDR3 amino acids: CASSLETSGIIGTEELFF. The CDR3 nucleotides are TGTGCCAGCAGCTTAGAGACTAGCGGGATCATAGGCACCGAGGAGCTGTTTTTT.

The sample holds a few counts of this clone. This chain connects TRBV4-1 to TRBJ1-1; 7 nucleotides agree with TRBD1. This CDR3 has 15 residues. Germline lookup yields CDR1 MGHRA and CDR2 YSYEKL. V shed 4 bases, J shed 1 base, and the junction held 6 bases outside the gene matches. The CDR3 sequence is CASSPLTGTNTEAFF. In DNA form, the CDR3 reads TGCGCCAGCAGCCCGCTGACAGGGACGAACACTGAAGCTTTCTTT.

This clone has only a few counts. The V and J genes are TRBV5-1 and TRBJ2-5, with D unclear. The CDR3 spans 15 residues. V lost 1 base to trimming and J lost 5 bases, with 15 bases between them. Germline CDR1 is SGHRS and CDR2 is YFSETQ. CDR3 DNA: TGCGCCAGCAGCTTGTATCCGGGTTTGGCGGAGACCCAGTACTTC. This encodes CASSLYPGLAETQYF.

The chain carries TRBV6-5 and TRBJ2-2; 13 bases are a match to TRBD2. Germline V gene sequence: CDR1 MNHEY, CDR2 SVGAGI. The junction had 3 bases not matched to a gene; V was cut back by 7 bases and J by 4 bases. The CDR3 totals 15 residues. The CDR3 DNA follows: TGTGCCAGCACCTGGACTAGCGGGAGCACCGGGGAGCTGTTTTTT. This translates into CASTWTSGSTGELFF.

This chain connects TRBV7-9 to TRBJ2-5; possibly TRBD2 for D (5 bases). Trimming took 5 bases from V and 1 from J, leaving 14 bases between them. Per germline, CDR1 SEHNR and CDR2 FQNEAQ (reference sequence). The CDR3 loop spans 15 amino acids. The CDR3 loop reads CASSERETPQETQYF. The DNA for the CDR3 is TGTGCCAGCAGCGAGAGGGAGACACCCCAAGAGACCCAGTACTTC.